Listed here are 3 T cell receptor beta chains from one sample, sequenced in a study of T cell responses to AZD1222 COVID-19 vaccine. Here immunoSEQ multiplex PCR was the method, and the copy in TCRdb shows in-frame clones only, minus some. The sample contains about 77,000 clones, more than 90% of which appear only once. The sample in question was peripheral blood, obtained 28 days after the second AZD1222 dose. The receptors here all came from an adult who received the AZD1222 COVID-19 vaccine.

The J gene is TRBJ1-2, the V gene TRBV5-6, with D possibly matching TRBD1 (5 bases). Germline lookup yields CDR1 SGHDT and CDR2 YYEEEE. This CDR3 is built from 12 residues. Trimming left V 4 bases short and J 6 bases short, with 10 bases between. Written as DNA, the CDR3 is TGTGCCAGCAGCCTCGACAGTAATGGCTACACCTTC. This translates into CASSLDSNGYTF. Full variable domain (remainder filled in from reference TRBV5-6 and TRBJ1-2): DAGVTQSPTHLIKTRGQQVTLRCSPKSGHDTVSWYQQALGQGPQFIFQYYEEEERQRGNFPDRFSGHQFPNYSSELNVNALLLGDSALYLCASSLDSNGYTFGSGTRLTVV.

The chain employs TRBV3-1 (or the pseudogene TRBV3-2) and TRBJ1-2, with D possibly TRBD1 on 5 matching bases. This CDR3 is built from 16 residues. The V end was cut by 1 base, the J end by 8 bases, with 20 bases between. Germline CDR1 reads LGHDT; CDR2 reads YNNKEL (reference sequence). The CDR3 DNA sequence: TGTGCCAGCAGCCAAGCGGTAGGAGGGGCCTCGGGAGGCTACACCTTC. Its translation: CASSQAVGGASGGYTF.

The V call is TRBV5-5, the J call TRBJ2-7; 7 nucleotides match TRBD2. V trimming: 3 bases; J trimming: 5 bases; junction bases outside the gene matches: 5. The CDR3 is made up of 13 amino acids. CDR1 is SGHKS, CDR2 YYEKEE, per germline (reference sequence). This CDR3 is CASSWVGGDEQYF. CDR3 bases: TGTGCCAGCAGCTGGGTTGGGGGGGACGAGCAGTACTTC.